This T cell receptor (beta chain) was recovered during a study of regulatory T cells in long-lasting Graves disease. CDR1 is SGHAT and CDR2 is FQDESV in the germline V gene (reference sequence). The CDR3 spans 16 residues. V lost 7 bases and J 2 bases, leaving 17 bases between the germline ends. For TCR beta, libraries came from iRepertoire HTBI primers and Arm-PCR of CDR3 regions. TCRdb re-derived calls from the multiplex PCR reads in MiXCR, one entry per CDR3 protein. This table holds hundreds of thousands of distinct CDR3 sequences, roughly 15% found once. The time point denotes: newly diagnosed GD, antithyroid drugs for less than 3 months. Generation of the TCR library employed RNA extracted from PBMCs. A further study also used this sample, focusing on T cells in Graves' hyperthyroidism and ophthalmopathy.

This TCR came from a woman aged 25 to 39 with Graves disease. The sequencing used peripheral blood mononuclear cells (PBMCs), collected at new diagnosis, from a patient treated with antithyroid drugs. This chain links TRBV11-1 with TRBJ2-2; tentative D call: TRBD1 (6 bases). CDR3 nucleotide sequence: TGTGCCAGCACCCGCCGGGACACTTTAAACACCGGGGAGCTGTTTTTT. Translated: CASTRRDTLNTGELFF.